The rows below give T cell receptor beta chains drawn from one sample of a study of blood T cell repertoires in COVID-19. TCRdb keeps only in-frame clones here, not all; method: immunoSEQ multiplex PCR. The sample shows 150,000 to 200,000 clones, 75% to 90% of them seen only once. Source material: PBMCs or T cells enriched from blood (not recorded which). Every receptor here comes from a man aged 35 to 55 who had recovered from COVID-19. CDR3s include the opening cysteine and the closing phenylalanine or tryptophan. Fields, in order: V gene, D gene, J gene, clone size, CDR3 DNA, CDR3 protein. D genes are given only for firm matches. Clone sizes are given selectively: once, few, many, or a class where the clone is expanded.

v_gene: TRBV7-9; d_gene: NA; j_gene: TRBJ1-2; abundance: NA; CDR3nt: TGTGCCAGCACCCCTCGCGGGAGTGACTATGGCTACACCTTC; CDR3aa: CASTPRGSDYGYTF
v_gene: TRBV15; d_gene: NA; j_gene: TRBJ1-1; abundance: NA; CDR3nt: TGTGCCACCAGCAGAGAGGGGGCGACCAACACTGAAGCTTTCTTT; CDR3aa: CATSREGATNTEAFF
v_gene: TRBV7-9; d_gene: NA; j_gene: TRBJ1-1; abundance: NA; CDR3nt: TGTGCCAGCAGCCCCTGGGCCACACCGACTGAAGCTTTCTTT; CDR3aa: CASSPWATPTEAFF
v_gene: TRBV5-1; d_gene: TRBD1; j_gene: TRBJ2-7; abundance: NA; CDR3nt: TGCGCCAGCAGCTTTACTACGGACAGGGGGGATGAGCAGTACTTC; CDR3aa: CASSFTTDRGDEQYF
v_gene: TRBV5-1; d_gene: NA; j_gene: TRBJ1-5; abundance: NA; CDR3nt: TGCGCCAGCAGCTTGGAGAGCAATAGCAATCAGCCCCAGCATTTT; CDR3aa: CASSLESNSNQPQHF
v_gene: TRBV10-3; d_gene: TRBD1; j_gene: TRBJ2-5; abundance: once; CDR3nt: TGTGCCATCAGTGCCGGACAGGCAGGCCAAGAGACCCAGTACTTC; CDR3aa: CAISAGQAGQETQYF
v_gene: TRBV5-1; d_gene: TRBD1; j_gene: TRBJ1-2; abundance: few; CDR3nt: TGCGCCAGCAGCTTCACGGCAGGGGGCTATGGCTACACCTTC; CDR3aa: CASSFTAGGYGYTF
v_gene: TRBV3-1/TRBV3-2; d_gene: TRBD1; j_gene: TRBJ1-1; abundance: NA; CDR3nt: TGTGCCAGCAGCCCCCAGACAGGGAAAAGCACTGAAGCTTTCTTT; CDR3aa: CASSPQTGKSTEAFF
v_gene: TRBV19; d_gene: TRBD1; j_gene: TRBJ2-6; abundance: NA; CDR3nt: TGTGCCAGTAGCCCCGCCGGGACAGGGAGCTCTGGGGCCAACGTCCTGACTTTC; CDR3aa: CASSPAGTGSSGANVLTF
v_gene: TRBV4-1; d_gene: NA; j_gene: TRBJ1-4; abundance: NA; CDR3nt: TGCGCCAGCAGCCAAGAACCCGGGAATAATGAAAAACTGTTTTTT; CDR3aa: CASSQEPGNNEKLFF
v_gene: TRBV7-3; d_gene: TRBD1; j_gene: TRBJ1-1; abundance: NA; CDR3nt: TGTGCCAGCAGCTTGGACAGGATTAGGAACACTGAAGCTTTCTTT; CDR3aa: CASSLDRIRNTEAFF
v_gene: TRBV2; d_gene: NA; j_gene: TRBJ2-6; abundance: NA; CDR3nt: TGTGCCAGCACCCAAAGAGGGGGCTCTGGGGCCAACGTCCTGACTTTC; CDR3aa: CASTQRGGSGANVLTF
v_gene: TRBV5-1; d_gene: TRBD1; j_gene: TRBJ1-4; abundance: NA; CDR3nt: TGCGCCAGCAGGTCCTGGCAGGGGGAGGATAATGAAAAACTGTTTTTT; CDR3aa: CASRSWQGEDNEKLFF
v_gene: TRBV7-3; d_gene: TRBD1; j_gene: TRBJ1-1; abundance: NA; CDR3nt: TGTGCCAGCGGACAGGGGATAGGCACTGAAGCTTTCTTT; CDR3aa: CASGQGIGTEAFF
v_gene: TRBV18; d_gene: TRBD1; j_gene: TRBJ1-1; abundance: NA; CDR3nt: TGTGCCAGCTCACCCGGAACTGGACAGGCGCCAAACACTGAAGCTTTCTTT; CDR3aa: CASSPGTGQAPNTEAFF
v_gene: TRBV6-5; d_gene: NA; j_gene: TRBJ2-1; abundance: NA; CDR3nt: TGTGCCAGCACGACTAAAGGTGAGCAGTTCTTC; CDR3aa: CASTTKGEQFF
v_gene: TRBV6-1; d_gene: TRBD2; j_gene: TRBJ2-7; abundance: NA; CDR3nt: TGTGCCAGCAGTGAACGGGGAGGGCTGTACTTC; CDR3aa: CASSERGGLYF
v_gene: TRBV19; d_gene: NA; j_gene: TRBJ2-3; abundance: NA; CDR3nt: TGTGCCAGTAGTATAGTAGCGGTTTCTCCCACAGATACGCAGTATTTT; CDR3aa: CASSIVAVSPTDTQYF
v_gene: TRBV6-5; d_gene: NA; j_gene: TRBJ2-7; abundance: NA; CDR3nt: TGTGCCAGCAGTTACTCGATAGGGGATAGCTCCTACGAGCAGTACTTC; CDR3aa: CASSYSIGDSSYEQYF
v_gene: TRBV7-9; d_gene: TRBD2; j_gene: TRBJ2-7; abundance: few; CDR3nt: TGTGCCAGCAGCCTCCGGACTAGCGGGAGGGCCCACGAGCAGTACTTC; CDR3aa: CASSLRTSGRAHEQYF
v_gene: TRBV12-3/TRBV12-4; d_gene: NA; j_gene: TRBJ1-2; abundance: NA; CDR3nt: TGTGCCAGCAGTTTCGCAGGGCGGAGCGGCTACACCTTC; CDR3aa: CASSFAGRSGYTF
v_gene: TRBV6-5; d_gene: NA; j_gene: TRBJ1-6; abundance: NA; CDR3nt: TGTGCCAGCAGTTACGGCAGGGGTAATTCACCCCTCCACTTT; CDR3aa: CASSYGRGNSPLHF
v_gene: TRBV24-1; d_gene: NA; j_gene: TRBJ2-1; abundance: NA; CDR3nt: TGTGCCACCAACCCAGGAGGGACAGAGGACAAATTTGAGCAGTTCTTC; CDR3aa: CATNPGGTEDKFEQFF
v_gene: TRBV19; d_gene: NA; j_gene: TRBJ1-1; abundance: NA; CDR3nt: TGTGCCAGTAGTTTCTCCGCAGGGGTTACTGAAGCTTTCTTT; CDR3aa: CASSFSAGVTEAFF
v_gene: TRBV5-1; d_gene: NA; j_gene: TRBJ1-1; abundance: once; CDR3nt: TGCGCCAGCAGTCCGGCTGGCGGGAACACTGAAGCTTTCTTT; CDR3aa: CASSPAGGNTEAFF
v_gene: TRBV3-1/TRBV3-2; d_gene: NA; j_gene: TRBJ1-1; abundance: NA; CDR3nt: TGTGCCAGCAGCCAAAACAGGATGAACACTGAAGCTTTCTTT; CDR3aa: CASSQNRMNTEAFF
v_gene: TRBV19; d_gene: TRBD1; j_gene: TRBJ1-2; abundance: NA; CDR3nt: TGTGCCAGTAAGGTGGACAGGGTAGGGGGCTACACCTTC; CDR3aa: CASKVDRVGGYTF
v_gene: TRBV4-1; d_gene: NA; j_gene: TRBJ1-2; abundance: NA; CDR3nt: TGCGCCAGCAGCCACACGGGACCGGCGGGGTCTGGCTACACCTTC; CDR3aa: CASSHTGPAGSGYTF
v_gene: TRBV12-3/TRBV12-4; d_gene: TRBD1; j_gene: TRBJ1-1; abundance: NA; CDR3nt: TGTGCCAGCAGCCCGGAAGGGACAGGGGAAGCTTTCTTT; CDR3aa: CASSPEGTGEAFF
v_gene: TRBV21-1; d_gene: NA; j_gene: TRBJ2-3; abundance: NA; CDR3nt: TGTGCCAGTCCCGGGACAGGGGACTCAGATACGCAGTATTTT; CDR3aa: CASPGTGDSDTQYF
v_gene: TRBV9; d_gene: NA; j_gene: TRBJ1-5; abundance: NA; CDR3nt: TGTGCCAGCAGCAGGGGAAGCAATCAGCCCCAGCATTTT; CDR3aa: CASSRGSNQPQHF
v_gene: TRBV28; d_gene: NA; j_gene: TRBJ2-7; abundance: NA; CDR3nt: TGTGCCAGCAGTCTTGCCTACGAGCAGTACTTC; CDR3aa: CASSLAYEQYF
v_gene: TRBV21-1; d_gene: NA; j_gene: TRBJ2-5; abundance: once; CDR3nt: TGTGCCAGCAGCCGCACTTCCAGGGGGAACAGGGAGACCCAGTACTTC; CDR3aa: CASSRTSRGNRETQYF
v_gene: TRBV7-2; d_gene: NA; j_gene: TRBJ2-5; abundance: NA; CDR3nt: TGTGCCAGCAGCTACCTGGGCGGGTTGGAGACCCAGTACTTC; CDR3aa: CASSYLGGLETQYF
v_gene: TRBV19; d_gene: TRBD2; j_gene: TRBJ2-5; abundance: NA; CDR3nt: TGTGCCAGTAGTCTTAGCGGGAGAGGAGAGACCCAGTACTTC; CDR3aa: CASSLSGRGETQYF
v_gene: TRBV6-1; d_gene: NA; j_gene: TRBJ1-2; abundance: NA; CDR3nt: TGTGCCAGCAGTGAAGGCGAGGGATACTATGGCTACACCTTC; CDR3aa: CASSEGEGYYGYTF
v_gene: TRBV9; d_gene: TRBD1; j_gene: TRBJ1-1; abundance: NA; CDR3nt: TGTGCCAGCAGCACTCGGGACAGTACTGAAGCTTTCTTT; CDR3aa: CASSTRDSTEAFF
v_gene: TRBV20-1; d_gene: TRBD1; j_gene: TRBJ1-5; abundance: few; CDR3nt: TGCAGTGCTAGTGACAGGGGGCCGAATCAGCCCCAGCATTTT; CDR3aa: CSASDRGPNQPQHF
v_gene: TRBV21-1; d_gene: NA; j_gene: TRBJ2-7; abundance: NA; CDR3nt: TGTGCCAGCAGCAAAGGACTGGGACAGGGATCCTACGAGCAGTACTTC; CDR3aa: CASSKGLGQGSYEQYF
v_gene: TRBV28; d_gene: NA; j_gene: TRBJ1-5; abundance: NA; CDR3nt: TGTGCCAGCAGTCCACCCGGGACATTAACTCAGCCCCAGCATTTT; CDR3aa: CASSPPGTLTQPQHF
v_gene: TRBV19; d_gene: NA; j_gene: TRBJ2-1; abundance: NA; CDR3nt: TGTGCCAGTAGTATGCGGCAGGGATTCGGTGAGCAGTTCTTC; CDR3aa: CASSMRQGFGEQFF
v_gene: TRBV4-2; d_gene: NA; j_gene: TRBJ2-4; abundance: few; CDR3nt: TGTGCCAGCAGCCAAGATGACTCAGCCGGAGCCAAAAACATTCAGTACTTC; CDR3aa: CASSQDDSAGAKNIQYF
v_gene: TRBV27; d_gene: NA; j_gene: TRBJ1-6; abundance: NA; CDR3nt: TGTGCCAGCAGTACGCTGGACGGGGGTGTAAGATCACCCCTCCACTTT; CDR3aa: CASSTLDGGVRSPLHF
v_gene: TRBV25-1; d_gene: TRBD2; j_gene: TRBJ2-1; abundance: NA; CDR3nt: TGTGCCAGCAGTGAATCTAGCGGGAGCTACAATGAGCAGTTCTTC; CDR3aa: CASSESSGSYNEQFF
v_gene: TRBV29-1; d_gene: NA; j_gene: TRBJ2-5; abundance: NA; CDR3nt: TGCAGCGTTGGGATCAGGGCTAACCAAGAGACCCAGTACTTC; CDR3aa: CSVGIRANQETQYF
v_gene: TRBV13; d_gene: TRBD1; j_gene: TRBJ2-7; abundance: NA; CDR3nt: TGTGCCAGCAGCGAAGGACAGGGGGCCTCCTACGAGCAGTACTTC; CDR3aa: CASSEGQGASYEQYF
v_gene: TRBV9; d_gene: NA; j_gene: TRBJ1-2; abundance: NA; CDR3nt: TGTGCCAGCAGCATCGCCAGGGGAGGGAATTCTAACTATGGCTACACCTTC; CDR3aa: CASSIARGGNSNYGYTF